Sequencing of this TCR beta chain was carried out in a study of blood T cell repertoires in COVID-19. Overall study: COVID-19 samples, acute and convalescent, were from the United States, Italy and Spain.

Looked up from germline, CDR1 is LGHNA and CDR2 is YSLEER. V lost 1 base, J lost 3 bases, and 12 bases lay in between. The length of the CDR3 is 15 residues. Authors' analysis steps: By means of reference gene primer amplification, nucleated cell counts were estimated. The data were produced by immunoSEQ multiplex PCR, yet TCRdb's version contains in-frame clones alone and is incomplete. V and J calls and clone size are as listed in that table; D and trimming were resolved from the DNA. The sample has under 300,000 clones; about 85% are singletons. Cohort placement rested on clinical history that participants reported themselves.

Source material: PBMCs or T cells enriched from blood (not recorded which). The chain couples TRBV4-3 to TRBJ1-2; possible D gene TRBD1, 6 bases. The clonotype originates from a woman aged 50 to 65 who had been exposed to COVID-19. CDR3 DNA: TGCGCCAGCAGCCAAGGCCTTACAGGGCACTATGGCTACACCTTC. It yields the protein CASSQGLTGHYGYTF.